A selection of T cell receptor beta chains follows, all from one sample in a study of CD8+ T cells in alopecia areata. Profiling relied on immunoSEQ multiplex PCR, and the TCRdb table lists in-frame clones only, not all of them. Of about 130,000 clones in the sample, approximately 49% are singletons; the top ten hold about 17%. The source was CD8+ T cells sorted from blood, collected at week 0. The receptors were sampled from a human donor with alopecia areata. CDR3s include the opening cysteine and the closing phenylalanine or tryptophan. Each record gives: V gene, CDR3 protein.

V: TRBV5-6
CDR3: CASSIPGRGDEQYF

V: TRBV4-3
CDR3: CASSRLDGGRGTGELFF

V: TRBV25-1
CDR3: CASRAGETEQFF

V: TRBV23-1
CDR3: CASSLTADCIYEQFF

V: TRBV11-2
CDR3: CASSPGQGRNTIYF

V: TRBV13
CDR3: CASSLQGFLDEQYF

V: TRBV7-9
CDR3: CASSSTGINYGYTF

V: TRBV5-1
CDR3: CASSLGQGGTGELFF

V: TRBV6-1
CDR3: CASSEAPGTGAGELFF

V: TRBV30
CDR3: CAWSVDRDTEAFF

V: TRBV6-5
CDR3: CASSPTAMNTEAFF

V: TRBV5-4
CDR3: CASSGGYEQYF

V: TRBV7-8
CDR3: CASRNRARETQYF

V: TRBV10-3
CDR3: CAITEGTGENEQYF

V: TRBV29-1
CDR3: CSVEALEETQYF

V: TRBV5-1
CDR3: CASSLDVAYQPQHF

V: TRBV7-9
CDR3: CASSFPGPYTPYEQYF

V: TRBV29-1
CDR3: CSVEEVRDRSINEQFF

V: TRBV29-1
CDR3: CSVDWDLAGQETQYF

V: TRBV4-3
CDR3: CASSWDRGYEQYF

V: TRBV6-5
CDR3: CASSSGLGEQFF

V: TRBV5-6
CDR3: CASSLGTRLNEQFF

V: TRBV4-1
CDR3: CASSQEDQNYGYTF

V: TRBV29-1
CDR3: CSVEGTSEGLNNEQFF